Below, one T cell receptor beta chain is given with its context. Per the original methods: Nucleated cell counts were estimated from reference gene primer amplification. Measured with immunoSEQ multiplex PCR; TCRdb has only the in-frame clones, and not every one. V and J calls and clone size are those listed in that table; D and trimming were worked out from the DNA. The sample consists of just under 90,000 clones, about 88% of them appearing once. These data come from a study of blood T cell repertoires in COVID-19. About the research overall: Acute and convalescent COVID-19 specimens originated in the United States, Italy and Spain. PBMCs, B-cell-depleted T cells, or T cells provided the cDNA or gDNA that made up the material.

The CDR3 loop spans 16 amino acids. CDR1 is SGHRS and CDR2 is YFSETQ in the germline V gene. V shed 7 bases, J shed 7 bases, and the junction held 12 bases outside the gene matches. V and J are TRBV5-1 and TRBJ1-6; 9 positions agree with TRBD1. The receptor was isolated from a woman older than 75 with acute or convalescent COVID-19. Sequenced: peripheral blood. CDR3 sequence (DNA): TGCGCCAGCCGGAATGTGGGGACAGGGACCAATTCACCCCTCCACTTT. This sequence encodes CASRNVGTGTNSPLHF.